This TCR beta chain was recovered during a study of lymphopenia after photon versus proton radiotherapy. The CDR3 sequence is 14 residues long. The V gene's germline CDR1 is LNHDA and CDR2 SQIVND (reference sequence). Trimming left V 2 bases short and J 8 bases short, with 15 bases between. About this clone: Its cognate antigen is unknown.

Clones were read by immunoSEQ multiplex PCR, and TCRdb kept only the in-frame ones, dropping some. The sample has 55,000 to 70,000 clones; approximately 91% are singletons. Study-level findings and limits: Oligoclonal CD8+ Temra expansion after nadir drove photon patients' diversity drop.

The specimen comprised peripheral blood, sampled from a patient treated with photon-based radiotherapy. The V and J genes are TRBV19 and TRBJ1-2; maybe TRBD1 (6 bases). The receptor's source is a woman between 65 and 79 years old with pancreatic cancer. The CDR3 DNA sequence: TGTGCCAGTAGTATACCCAGGGGCTTGAGCGGCTACACCTTC. As protein: CASSIPRGLSGYTF.